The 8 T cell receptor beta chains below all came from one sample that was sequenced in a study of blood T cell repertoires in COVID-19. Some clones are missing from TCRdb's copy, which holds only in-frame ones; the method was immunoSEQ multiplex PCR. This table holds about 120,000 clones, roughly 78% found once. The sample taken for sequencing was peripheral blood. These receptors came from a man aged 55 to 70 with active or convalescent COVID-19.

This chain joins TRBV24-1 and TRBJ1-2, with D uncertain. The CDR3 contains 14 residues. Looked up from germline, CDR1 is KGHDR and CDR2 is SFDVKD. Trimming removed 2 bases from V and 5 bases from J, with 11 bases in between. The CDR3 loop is CATSDSVEEYGYTF. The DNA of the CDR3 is TGTGCCACCAGTGATTCGGTCGAGGAGTATGGCTACACCTTC.

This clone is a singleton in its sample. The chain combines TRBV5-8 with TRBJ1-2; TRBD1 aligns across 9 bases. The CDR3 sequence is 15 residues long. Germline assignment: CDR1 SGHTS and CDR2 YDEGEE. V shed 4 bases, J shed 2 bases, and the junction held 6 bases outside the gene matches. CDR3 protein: CASSPYRGPNYGYTF. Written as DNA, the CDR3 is TGTGCCAGCAGCCCCTACAGGGGGCCCAACTATGGCTACACCTTC.

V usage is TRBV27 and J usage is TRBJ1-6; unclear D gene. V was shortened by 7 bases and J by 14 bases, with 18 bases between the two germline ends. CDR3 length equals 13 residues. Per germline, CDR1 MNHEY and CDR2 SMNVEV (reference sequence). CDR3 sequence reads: CASTAMGDEALHF. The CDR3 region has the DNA TGTGCCAGCACTGCAATGGGTGATGAGGCCCTCCACTTT.

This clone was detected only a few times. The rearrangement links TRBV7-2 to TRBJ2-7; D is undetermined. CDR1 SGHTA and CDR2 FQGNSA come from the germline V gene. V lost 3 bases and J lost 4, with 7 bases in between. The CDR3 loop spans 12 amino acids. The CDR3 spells CASSFRSYEQYF. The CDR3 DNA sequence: TGTGCCAGCAGCTTCCGGAGTTACGAGCAGTACTTC.

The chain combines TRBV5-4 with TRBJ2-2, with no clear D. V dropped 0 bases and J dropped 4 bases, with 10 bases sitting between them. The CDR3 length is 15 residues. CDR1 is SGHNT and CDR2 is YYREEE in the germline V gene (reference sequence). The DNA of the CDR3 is TGTGCCAGCAGCTTGGAATTAACAAGCACCGGGGAGCTGTTTTTT. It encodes CASSLELTSTGELFF.

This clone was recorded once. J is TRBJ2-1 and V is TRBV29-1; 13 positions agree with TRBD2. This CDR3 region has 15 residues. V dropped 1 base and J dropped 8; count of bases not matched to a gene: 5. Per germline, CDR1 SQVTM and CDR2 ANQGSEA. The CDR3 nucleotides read TGCAGCGTTGAAGTAACTAGCGGGGGGGTGGATGAGCAGTTCTTC. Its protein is CSVEVTSGGVDEQFF.

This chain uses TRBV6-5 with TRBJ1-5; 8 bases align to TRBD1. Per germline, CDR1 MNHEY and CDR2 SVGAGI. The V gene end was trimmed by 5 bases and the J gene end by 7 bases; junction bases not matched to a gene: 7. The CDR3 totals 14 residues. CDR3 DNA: TGTGCCAGCAGTCCAGGACAGGGAGTGCAGCCCCAGCATTTT. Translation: CASSPGQGVQPQHF.

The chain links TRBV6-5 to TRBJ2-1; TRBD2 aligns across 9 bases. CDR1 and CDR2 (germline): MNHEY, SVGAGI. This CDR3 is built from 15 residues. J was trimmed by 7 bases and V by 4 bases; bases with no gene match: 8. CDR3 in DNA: TGTGCCAGCAGTTCGCTGGCGGGAGGGGGGAATGAGCAGTTCTTC. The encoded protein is CASSSLAGGGNEQFF.